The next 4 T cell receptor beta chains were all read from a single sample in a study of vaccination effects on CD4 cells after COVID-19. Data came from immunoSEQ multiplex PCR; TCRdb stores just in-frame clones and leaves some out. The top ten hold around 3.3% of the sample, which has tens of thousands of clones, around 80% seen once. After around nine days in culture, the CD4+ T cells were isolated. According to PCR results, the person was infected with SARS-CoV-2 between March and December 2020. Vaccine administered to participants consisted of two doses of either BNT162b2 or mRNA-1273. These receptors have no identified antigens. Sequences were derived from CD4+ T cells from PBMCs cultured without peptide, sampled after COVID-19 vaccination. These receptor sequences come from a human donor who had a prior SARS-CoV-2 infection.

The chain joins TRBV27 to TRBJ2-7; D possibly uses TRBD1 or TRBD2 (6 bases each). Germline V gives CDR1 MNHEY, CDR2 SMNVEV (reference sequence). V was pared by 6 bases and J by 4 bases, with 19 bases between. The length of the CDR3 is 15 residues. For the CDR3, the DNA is TGTGCCAGCAGCCCGGGGGCCCGGTCCCTATACGAGCAGTACTTC. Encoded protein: CASSPGARSLYEQYF.

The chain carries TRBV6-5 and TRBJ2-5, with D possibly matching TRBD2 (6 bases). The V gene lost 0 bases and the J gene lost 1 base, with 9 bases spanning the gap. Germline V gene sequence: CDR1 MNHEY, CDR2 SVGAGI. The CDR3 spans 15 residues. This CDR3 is CASSYSLATQETQYF. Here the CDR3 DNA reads TGTGCCAGCAGTTACTCCCTAGCGACCCAAGAGACCCAGTACTTC.

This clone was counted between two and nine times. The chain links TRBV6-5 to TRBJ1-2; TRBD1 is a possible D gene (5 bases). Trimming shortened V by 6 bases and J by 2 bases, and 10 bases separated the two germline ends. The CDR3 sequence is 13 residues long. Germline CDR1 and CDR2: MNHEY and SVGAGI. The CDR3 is CASRTGQNYGYTF. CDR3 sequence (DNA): TGTGCCAGCAGAACGGGGCAGAACTATGGCTACACCTTC.

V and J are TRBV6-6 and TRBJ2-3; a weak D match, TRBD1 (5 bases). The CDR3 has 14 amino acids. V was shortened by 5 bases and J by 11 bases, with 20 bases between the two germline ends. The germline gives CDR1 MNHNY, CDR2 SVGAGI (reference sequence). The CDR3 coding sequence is TGTGCCAGCAGTCGACAGACCCTCCACATTAAGCAGTATTTT. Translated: CASSRQTLHIKQYF.